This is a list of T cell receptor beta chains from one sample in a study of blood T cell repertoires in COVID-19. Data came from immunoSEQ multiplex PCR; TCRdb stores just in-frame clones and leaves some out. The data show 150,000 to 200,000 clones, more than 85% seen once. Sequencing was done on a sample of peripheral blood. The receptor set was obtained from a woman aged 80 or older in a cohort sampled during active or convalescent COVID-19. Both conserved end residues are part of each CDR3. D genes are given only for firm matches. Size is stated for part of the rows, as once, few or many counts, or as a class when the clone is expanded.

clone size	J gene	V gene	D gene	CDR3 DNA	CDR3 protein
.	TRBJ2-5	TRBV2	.	TGTGCCAGCGCTAGGGAGTCCCAAGAGACCCAGTACTTC	CASARESQETQYF
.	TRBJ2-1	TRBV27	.	TGTGCCAGTTGGGGCCAGAACAATGAGCAGTTCTTC	CASWGQNNEQFF
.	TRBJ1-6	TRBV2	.	TGTGCCAGCACCGGTGCGGGGACTTCACCCCTCCACTTT	CASTGAGTSPLHF
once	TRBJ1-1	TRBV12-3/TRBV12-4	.	TGTGCCAGCAGTTTTCGTACTGAAGCTTTCTTT	CASSFRTEAFF
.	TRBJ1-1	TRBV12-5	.	TGTGCTAGTGGTTTGGTCCTGAGCGGGAACACTGAAGCTTTCTTT	CASGLVLSGNTEAFF
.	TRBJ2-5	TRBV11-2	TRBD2	TGTGCCAGCAGCACACGACTAGCGGAAGAGACCCAGTACTTC	CASSTRLAEETQYF
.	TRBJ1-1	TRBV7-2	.	TGTGCCAGCAGCTTAGCGCGAAACACTGAAGCTTTCTTT	CASSLARNTEAFF
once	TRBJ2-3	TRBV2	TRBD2	TGTGCCAGCTATAACGGCGGGGGTACCGCGCAGTATTTT	CASYNGGGTAQYF
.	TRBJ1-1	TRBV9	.	TGTGCCAGCAGCGTAGAGGGGGGGAGGACTGAAGCTTTCTTT	CASSVEGGRTEAFF
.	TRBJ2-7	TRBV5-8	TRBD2	TGTGCCAGCAGCTTGGTATTACGGGCGGGGGACGAGCAGTACTTC	CASSLVLRAGDEQYF
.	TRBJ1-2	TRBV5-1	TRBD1	TGCGCCAGCAGCCCATTGACAGGGGGCGAGAGCTACACCTTC	CASSPLTGGESYTF
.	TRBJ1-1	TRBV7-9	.	TGTGCCAGCAGCTTCGGGTCCACTGAAGCTTTCTTT	CASSFGSTEAFF
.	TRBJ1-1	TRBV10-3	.	TGTGCCATCAGTGAGGGCAGGGAAGCTTTCTTT	CAISEGREAFF
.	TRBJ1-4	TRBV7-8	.	TGTGCCAGCAGCCGAGACAGGTTGCATGAAAAACTGTTTTTT	CASSRDRLHEKLFF
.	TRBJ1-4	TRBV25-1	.	TGTGCCAGCAGTGACCTGACAGAAGCTAATGAAAAACTGTTTTTT	CASSDLTEANEKLFF
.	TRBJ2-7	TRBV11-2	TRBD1	TGTGCCAGCAGCTGGGGGACAGCCCTCGAGCAGTACTTC	CASSWGTALEQYF
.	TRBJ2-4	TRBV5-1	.	TGCGCCAGCAGCTTGGCAACCGGGTCTTGGGACATTCAGTACTTC	CASSLATGSWDIQYF
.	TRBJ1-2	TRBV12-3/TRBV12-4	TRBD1	TGTGCCAGCAGCCCTCGGACAGGCTATGGCTACACCTTC	CASSPRTGYGYTF
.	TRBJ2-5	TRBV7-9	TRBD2	TGTGCCAGCAGCTTTCGGCTAGCGGGAGCGGTGGAGACCCAGTACTTC	CASSFRLAGAVETQYF
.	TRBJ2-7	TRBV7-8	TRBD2	TGTGCCAGCAGCTTCGCATGGTCAGGGAGGGCCCACGAGCAGTACTTC	CASSFAWSGRAHEQYF
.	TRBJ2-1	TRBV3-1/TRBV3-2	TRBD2	TGTGCCAGCAGCCGAGGACTAGCGGGGGGCTCCCAGCAGTTCTTC	CASSRGLAGGSQQFF
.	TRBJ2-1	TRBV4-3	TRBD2	TGCGCCAGCAGCCAAGATTGGCAGGCGGGGGGGCCCGATGAGCAGTTCTTC	CASSQDWQAGGPDEQFF
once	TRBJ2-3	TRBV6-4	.	TGTGCCAGCGCAACCGGGACTAGCACAGATACGCAGTATTTT	CASATGTSTDTQYF
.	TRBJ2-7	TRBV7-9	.	TGTGCCAGCAGCTTAGCGCGTCGGGGGGCCCACGAGCAGTACTTC	CASSLARRGAHEQYF
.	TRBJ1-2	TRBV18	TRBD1	TGTGCCAGCTCACCACGAGGGACAGAGAACTATGGCTACACCTTC	CASSPRGTENYGYTF
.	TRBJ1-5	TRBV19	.	TGTGCCAGTACCGATCAGGGTTGGGCGAATCAGCCCCAGCATTTT	CASTDQGWANQPQHF
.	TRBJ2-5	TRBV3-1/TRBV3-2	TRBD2	TGTGCCAGCAGGACTAGCGGGGGGACCCAAGAGACCCAGTACTTC	CASRTSGGTQETQYF
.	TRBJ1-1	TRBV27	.	TGTGCCAGCAGTTTCGGCAGGGTCACTGAAGCTTTCTTT	CASSFGRVTEAFF
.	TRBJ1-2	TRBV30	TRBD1	TGTGCCTGGAGTCCACAGGGGGGCTATGGCTACACCTTC	CAWSPQGGYGYTF
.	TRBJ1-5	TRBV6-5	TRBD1	TGTGCCAGCCAGCGGGACAGGGCCCTCAATCAGCCCCAGCATTTT	CASQRDRALNQPQHF
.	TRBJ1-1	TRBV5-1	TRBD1	TGCGCCAGCAGCTCCGGGACAGAAAACACTGAAGCTTTCTTT	CASSSGTENTEAFF
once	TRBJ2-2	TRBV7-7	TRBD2	TGTGCTAGCAGCCCCGGGCTAGCGGGTGCCGGGGAGCTGTTTTTT	CASSPGLAGAGELFF
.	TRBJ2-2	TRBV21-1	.	TGTGCCAGCACCCCCGACAAACGAGGGACCGGGGAGCTGTTTTTT	CASTPDKRGTGELFF
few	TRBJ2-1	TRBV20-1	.	TGCAGTGCTCGTGGACTCTCATACAATGAGCAGTTCTTC	CSARGLSYNEQFF
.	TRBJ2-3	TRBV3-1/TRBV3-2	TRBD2	TGTGCCAGCAGCCAAGTCGCTAGCGGGAGGGCAAGAGATACGCAGTATTTT	CASSQVASGRARDTQYF
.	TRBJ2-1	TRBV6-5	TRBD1	TGTGCCAGCAGTTCGAGGACAGGGGTGAGGGATGAGCAGTTCTTC	CASSSRTGVRDEQFF
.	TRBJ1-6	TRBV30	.	TGTGCCCGCCAGCGGGGGACGGGAGATAATTCACCCCTCCACTTT	CARQRGTGDNSPLHF
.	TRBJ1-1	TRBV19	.	TGTGCCAGTAAGCGGAGGGGCGGCACTGAAGCTTTCTTT	CASKRRGGTEAFF
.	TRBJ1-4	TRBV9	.	TGTGCCAGCAGCGATCTCGGGTCGAATAATGAAAAACTGTTTTTT	CASSDLGSNNEKLFF
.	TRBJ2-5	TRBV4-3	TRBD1	TGCGCCAGCAGCCAAGATACAGGGGGCCTGGAGACCCAGTACTTC	CASSQDTGGLETQYF
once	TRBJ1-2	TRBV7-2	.	TGTGCCAGCAGCTTTTTAGGGGGAGACGGCTACACCTTC	CASSFLGGDGYTF
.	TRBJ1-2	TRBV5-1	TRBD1	TGCGCCAGCAGCTTGGTAGGGGGCATCGACTATGGCTACACCTTC	CASSLVGGIDYGYTF
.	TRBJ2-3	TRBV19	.	TGTGCCAGTAGCCCAGGGGGGTCAGATACGCAGTATTTT	CASSPGGSDTQYF